The 10 T cell receptor beta chains given below trace back to one sample, sequenced in a study of monozygotic twins with inflammatory bowel disease. TCRdb re-called the 5' RACE reads and gives one entry per CDR3 protein, without DNA. This sample contains about 110,000 distinct CDR3 sequences. Source material: blood. Receptor source: a human donor with ulcerative colitis or Crohn's disease, or a healthy co-twin of an affected twin (not recorded which).

This sequence joins TRBV6-1 and TRBJ1-4. The CDR3 is made up of 17 amino acids. The germline V gene has CDR1 MNHNS and CDR2 SASEGT. The CDR3 here is CASSEGQGGPFNEKLFF.

This chain joins TRBV7-2 and TRBJ2-6. The germline gives CDR1 SGHTA, CDR2 FQGNSA. The length of the CDR3 is 14 residues. CDR3 region: CASSPSGGANVLTF.

The J gene is TRBJ1-1, the V gene TRBV10-3; as DNA is missing, the TRBD1 call by TCRdb cannot be tested. This CDR3 has 14 residues. Germline lookup yields CDR1 ENHRY and CDR2 SYGVKD. CDR3 in amino acids: CAISESNRDTEAFF.

The rearrangement joins TRBV23-1 to TRBJ2-1; TCRdb's assignment of TRBD2 cannot be checked, as there is no DNA. TRBV23-1 is designated an ORF whose function remains uncertain. The CDR3 is 17 amino acids. This CDR3 reads CASSQSAGASSYNEQFF.

CDR3 region: CASSQDPRTGNNSPLHF. The J gene is TRBJ1-6, the V gene TRBV4-1; no DNA is available, so the TRBD1 call from TCRdb remains unchecked. Germline CDR1 MGHRA, CDR2 YSYEKL. The CDR3 consists of 17 residues.

The rearrangement joins TRBV5-1 to TRBJ1-1; without DNA, the TCRdb call of TRBD1 cannot be checked. CDR3 length: 15 residues. Per the germline V gene, CDR1 is SGHRS and CDR2 is YFSETQ. The CDR3 spells CASSVGQGSNTEAFF.

This chain connects TRBV7-8 to TRBJ1-5. Per the germline V gene, CDR1 is SGHVS and CDR2 is FQNEAQ. CDR3 length equals 13 residues. CDR3 protein: CARSTVWAQPQHF.

The rearrangement uses TRBV6-2 or TRBV6-3 and TRBJ2-4. The germline V gene has CDR1 MNHEY and CDR2 SVGEGT. This CDR3 comprises 14 residues. The CDR3 here is CASTDTLAKNIQYF.

The chain recombines TRBV28 with TRBJ2-1; TCRdb picks TRBD2, but there is no DNA to check that call. This CDR3 comprises 14 residues. CDR1 is MDHEN and CDR2 is SYDVKM in the germline V gene. This CDR3 is CASSFISGSNEQFF.

V usage is TRBV7-2 and J usage is TRBJ2-3; TCRdb lists TRBD2, though no DNA is available to test this call. There are 14 residues in the CDR3. Per germline, CDR1 SGHTA and CDR2 FQGNSA. The CDR3 sequence is CASSAGTELDTQYF.